This entry features one TCR beta chain sequence. Clones were sequenced by immunoSEQ multiplex PCR, and TCRdb holds only the in-frame ones, with some missing. This table holds tens of thousands of clones, around 86% found once. The sample is drawn from a study of OX40 agonist ivuxolimab in advanced cancers. Germline loops: CDR1 SGHVS, CDR2 FNYEAQ. The CDR3 is made up of 15 amino acids. The rearrangement uses TRBV7-6 and TRBJ2-5; TRBD2 agrees at 9 bases. The end of the DNA aligns better with TRBJ2-7, so the J call may be wrong. Sequenced here: CD4+ or CD8+ T cells sorted from blood, sampled in a trial of the OX40 agonist ivuxolimab. The source is an adult with an advanced solid tumor such as melanoma, head and neck, liver or kidney cancer. The CDR3: CASSLRVAGVYEQYF. The CDR3 nucleotides read TGTGCCAGCAGCCTACGAGTAGCGGGAGTCTACGAGCAGTACTTC.